The TCR beta chain described here comes from a study of cytomegalovirus exposure and HLA in healthy donors. This PCR relied on a set of 60 Vbeta primers and 13 Jbeta primers. Profiling relied on immunoSEQ multiplex PCR, and the TCRdb table lists in-frame clones only, not all of them. The data contain 130,000 to 150,000 clones, roughly 74% of them singletons. Study-wide findings and caveats: It was reported that TCR beta sequences correctly inferred the HLA-A and HLA-B alleles for most subjects.

The CDR3 consists of 18 residues. V was clipped by 5 bases and J by 0 bases; unmatched bases: 7. Looked up from germline, CDR1 is SGHTA and CDR2 is FQGNSA. A remark on this clone: Its antigen remains unknown.

This TCR was recovered from a woman between 18 and 30 years old in good health and CMV-seropositive. The sequencing sample was made of PBMCs. The genes are TRBV7-2 and TRBJ2-2; TRBD2 aligns across 12 bases. The CDR3, as DNA: TGTGCCAGCAGCATCTGGACTAGCGGGGTCTCGAACACCGGGGAGCTGTTTTTT. It codes for CASSIWTSGVSNTGELFF. The full variable domain, with the rest looked up from reference TRBV7-2 and TRBJ2-2, is GAGVSQSPSNKVTEKGKDVELRCDPISGHTALYWYRQSLGQGLEFLIYFQGNSAPDKSGLPSDRFSAERTGGSVSTLTIQRTQQEDSAVYLCASSIWTSGVSNTGELFFGEGSRLTVL.